The 14 T cell receptor beta chains reported below all come from one sample, sequenced in a study of early T cells in non-severe SARS-CoV-2 infection. TCRdb reprocessed the 5' RACE reads via MiXCR and lists one record per CDR3 protein. The sample records fewer than 120,000 distinct CDR3 sequences, about 12% being singletons. The sequencing here drew on whole blood, taken at baseline. Every receptor here comes from an adult who was a healthcare worker with PCR-confirmed SARS-CoV-2 infection or an uninfected control (not recorded which).

The chain has TRBV10-3 and TRBJ2-3; the D is unclear. The V gene lost 2 bases and the J gene lost 1 base, with 10 bases spanning the gap. The CDR3 is 15 residues long. CDR1 ENHRY and CDR2 SYGVKD come from the germline V gene. The CDR3 loop reads CAISETLVGTDTQYF. CDR3 nucleotide sequence: TGTGCCATCAGTGAGACCCTCGTGGGCACAGATACGCAGTATTTT.

In this sample, this clonotype turned up many times. The rearrangement joins TRBV6-5 to TRBJ2-3; possibly TRBD2 for D (6 bases). CDR1 and CDR2 (germline): MNHEY, SVGAGI. The V end lost 4 bases, the J end lost 0 bases, and 11 bases lay between the germline ends. The length of the CDR3 is 15 residues. The CDR3 loop reads CASSFRDLSTDTQYF. The CDR3, as DNA: TGTGCCAGCAGTTTCCGGGACTTAAGCACAGATACGCAGTATTTT.

This clonotype showed up many times. The rearrangement joins TRBV9 to TRBJ2-3, with TRBD2 as a possible D gene (5 bases). Germline loops: CDR1 SGDLS, CDR2 YYNGEE. V was clipped by 2 bases and J by 1 base, with 20 bases between them. CDR3 length: 18 amino acids. The DNA for the CDR3 is TGTGCCAGCAGCGTGACCTTTGAGGGCCATTATCGCACAGATACGCAGTATTTT. Protein sequence: CASSVTFEGHYRTDTQYF.

The chain employs TRBV9 and TRBJ2-2; TRBD2 agrees at 11 bases. CDR3 size: 15 residues. The V gene end was trimmed by 3 bases and the J gene end by 6 bases; junction bases not matched to a gene: 4. Per germline, CDR1 SGDLS and CDR2 YYNGEE. The CDR3 DNA sequence: TGTGCCAGCAGCGCCATAGCGGGAGGGGCCGGGGAGCTGTTTTTT. This gives the protein CASSAIAGGAGELFF.

The table lists this clonotype with a few counts. V usage is TRBV20-1 and J usage is TRBJ2-3; D perhaps matches TRBD1 (5 bases). Germline CDR1 DFQATT, CDR2 SNEGSKA (reference sequence). The CDR3 is made up of 13 amino acids. V was clipped by 3 bases and J by 0 bases, with 7 bases between them. CDR3 protein: CSASRGSTDTQYF. The DNA of the CDR3 is TGCAGTGCTAGTAGGGGTAGCACAGATACGCAGTATTTT.

CDR3 nucleotides: TGTGCCAGCAGCTTAAATGCAGGGAAGGATGGCTACACCTTC. Encoded protein: CASSLNAGKDGYTF. This sequence joins TRBV7-3 and TRBJ1-2; D perhaps matches TRBD1 (5 bases). From germline, CDR1 is SGHTA and CDR2 FQGTGA. Trimming took 1 base from V and 6 from J, leaving 12 bases between them. This CDR3 is built from 14 residues.

The table lists this clonotype with a few counts. The genes are TRBV18 and TRBJ2-7; D may be TRBD1 (5 bases). Germline V gives CDR1 KGHSH, CDR2 LQKENI. Trimming pared 2 bases from V and 2 bases from J, leaving 16 bases between. The CDR3 spans 16 residues. The CDR3 protein is CASSPLAVDTTYEQYF. Here the CDR3 DNA reads TGTGCCAGCTCACCATTGGCCGTGGACACGACCTACGAGCAGTACTTC.

This clonotype was counted ten times or more. V gene TRBV11-2 combines with J gene TRBJ1-1; no firm D call. Trimming shortened V by 2 bases and J by 0 bases, and 7 bases separated the two germline ends. Germline V gene lookup returns CDR1 SGHAT and CDR2 FQNNGV. The CDR3 runs 14 residues. CDR3 residues: CASSLQPMNTEAFF. The CDR3 DNA follows: TGTGCCAGCAGCTTACAGCCGATGAACACTGAAGCTTTCTTT.

The chain links TRBV15 to TRBJ1-4; 9 nucleotides line up with TRBD1. The CDR3 contains 16 residues. Germline V gene lookup returns CDR1 LNHNV and CDR2 YYDKDF (reference sequence). V was pared by 1 base and J by 8 bases, with 8 bases of the junction left unmatched. CDR3 loop: CATSRALTGGREKLFF. In DNA form, the CDR3 reads TGTGCCACCAGCAGAGCTTTGACAGGGGGACGGGAAAAACTGTTTTTT. The variable domain in full, completed from reference TRBV15 and TRBJ1-4, reads DAMVIQNPRYQVTQFGKPVTLSCSQTLNHNVMYWYQQKSSQAPKLLFHYYDKDFNNEADTPDNFQSRRPNTSFCFLDIRSPGLGDTAMYLCATSRALTGGREKLFFGSGTQLSVL.

This clonotype was observed a handful of times. The J gene is TRBJ2-1, the V gene TRBV29-1, with D possibly being TRBD2 (7 bases). V lost 6 bases and J 4 bases, leaving 16 bases between the germline ends. Germline CDR1 is SQVTM and CDR2 is ANQGSEA. The CDR3 has 14 residues. CDR3 loop: CSVGGASRYNEQFF. The CDR3 bases are TGCAGCGTAGGGGGGGCATCCCGATACAATGAGCAGTTCTTC.

This sequence joins TRBV7-9 and TRBJ1-1; D unclear. The CDR3 is made up of 12 amino acids. Trimming removed 3 bases from V and 4 bases from J, with 6 bases in between. In germline, CDR1 is SEHNR, CDR2 FQNEAQ (reference sequence). CDR3 nucleotide sequence: TGTGCCAGCAGCTTGGATGCCACTGAAGCTTTCTTT. Protein product: CASSLDATEAFF. Complete variable domain (other parts from reference TRBV7-9 and TRBJ1-1): DTGVSQNPRHKITKRGQNVTFRCDPISEHNRLYWYRQTLGQGPEFLTYFQNEAQLEKSRLLSDRFSAERPKGSFSTLEIQRTEQGDSAMYLCASSLDATEAFFGQGTRLTVV.

This clonotype was picked up one time. The rearrangement joins TRBV5-1 to TRBJ2-1, with D possibly matching TRBD1 (7 bases). The CDR3 has 16 residues. The ends were cut back, 0 bases at V and 7 bases at J, with 17 bases in the middle. Germline CDR1 is SGHRS and CDR2 is YFSETQ. CDR3 residues: CASSLGPGGIGNEQFF. The CDR3 coding sequence is TGCGCCAGCAGCTTGGGTCCAGGGGGGATAGGTAATGAGCAGTTCTTC.

Only a few counts were recorded for this clonotype. The chain has TRBV5-4 and TRBJ2-1; 8 nucleotides agree with TRBD2. The CDR3 loop spans 16 amino acids. V gave up 0 bases and J gave up 4 bases; unmatched junction bases: 6. CDR1 and CDR2 (germline): SGHNT, YYREEE (reference sequence). CDR3 coding DNA: TGTGCCAGCAGCTTGGGTCTAGCGGGTCCATACAATGAGCAGTTCTTC. Residues: CASSLGLAGPYNEQFF.

Only a few counts were recorded for this clonotype. The V call is TRBV6-5, the J call TRBJ1-2; D not certain. V lost 6 bases, J lost 3 bases, and 11 bases lay in between. Looked up from germline, CDR1 is MNHEY and CDR2 is SVGAGI. CDR3 length: 13 amino acids. The CDR3: CASRLLSYYGYTF. CDR3 in DNA: TGTGCCAGCAGGCTCCTCAGTTACTATGGCTACACCTTC.